This T cell receptor (beta chain) was obtained from a study of blood T cell repertoires in COVID-19. The overall study: Collection of acute and convalescent COVID-19 samples took place in the United States, Italy and Spain.

V lost 4 bases and J lost 2, with 12 bases in between. Germline-derived CDR1 and CDR2 are SGHDT and YYEEEE. The CDR3 is 14 amino acids. In the authors' workflow: Amplification from reference gene primers served as the basis for estimated nucleated cell counts. TCRdb's copy holds only in-frame clones and misses some; the assay was immunoSEQ multiplex PCR. That table gives V, J and clone size, and the DNA gave D and trimming. This sample has 270,000 or so clones; around 89% occur once, and the top ten carry approximately 4.3%. The chain has TRBV5-6 and TRBJ1-2; maybe TRBD1 (6 bases). Material for sequencing was peripheral blood. This receptor was taken from a middle-aged man with acute or convalescent COVID-19. The CDR3 nucleotides are TGTGCCAGCAGCGCCGGGACAACGAACTATGGCTACACCTTC. This sequence encodes CASSAGTTNYGYTF.